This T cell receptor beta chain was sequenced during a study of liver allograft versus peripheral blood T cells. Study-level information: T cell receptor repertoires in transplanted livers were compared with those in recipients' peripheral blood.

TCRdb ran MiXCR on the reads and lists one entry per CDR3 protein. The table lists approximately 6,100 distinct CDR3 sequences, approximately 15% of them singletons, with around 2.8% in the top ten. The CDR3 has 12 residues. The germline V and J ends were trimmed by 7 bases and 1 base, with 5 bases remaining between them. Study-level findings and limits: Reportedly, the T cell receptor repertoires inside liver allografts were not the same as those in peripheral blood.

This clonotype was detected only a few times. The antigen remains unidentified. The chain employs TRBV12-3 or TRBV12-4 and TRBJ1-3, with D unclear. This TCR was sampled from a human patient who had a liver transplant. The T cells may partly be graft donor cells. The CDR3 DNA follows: TGTGCCAGCACCCGTTCTGGAAACACCATATATTTT. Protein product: CASTRSGNTIYF.